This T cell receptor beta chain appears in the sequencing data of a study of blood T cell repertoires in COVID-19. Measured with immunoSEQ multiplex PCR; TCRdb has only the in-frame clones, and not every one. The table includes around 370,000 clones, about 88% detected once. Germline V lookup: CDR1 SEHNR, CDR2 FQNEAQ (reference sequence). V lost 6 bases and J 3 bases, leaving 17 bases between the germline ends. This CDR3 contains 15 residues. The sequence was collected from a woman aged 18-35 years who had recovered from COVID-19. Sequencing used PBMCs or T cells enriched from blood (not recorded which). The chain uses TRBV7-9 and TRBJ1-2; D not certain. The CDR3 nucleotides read TGTGCCAGCAGGAAAGCGGAGGGATGGGACTATGGCTACACCTTC. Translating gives CASRKAEGWDYGYTF.